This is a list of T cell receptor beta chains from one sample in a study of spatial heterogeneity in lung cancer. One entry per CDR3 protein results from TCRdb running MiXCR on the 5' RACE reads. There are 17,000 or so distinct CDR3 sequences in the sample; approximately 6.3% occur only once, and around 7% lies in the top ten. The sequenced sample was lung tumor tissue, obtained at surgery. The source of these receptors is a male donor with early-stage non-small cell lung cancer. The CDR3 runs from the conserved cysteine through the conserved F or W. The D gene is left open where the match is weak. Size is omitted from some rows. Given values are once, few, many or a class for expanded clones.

CDR3nt: TGTGCCAGCAGCTTGTCTAGCGGCGAGCAGTACTTC
CDR3aa: CASSLSSGEQYF
v_gene: TRBV7-2
d_gene: TRBD2
j_gene: TRBJ2-7
abundance: many

CDR3nt: TGTGCCAGCAGAGGGGCGGGCAATGAGCAGTTCTTC
CDR3aa: CASRGAGNEQFF
v_gene: TRBV6-6
d_gene: -
j_gene: TRBJ2-1
abundance: many

CDR3nt: TGTGCCAGCTCACCTGGGACAGAAGAGACCCAGTACTTC
CDR3aa: CASSPGTEETQYF
v_gene: TRBV18
d_gene: TRBD1
j_gene: TRBJ2-5
abundance: few

CDR3nt: TGTGCCAGCAGCCGCGAGGGGACAGCCTACGAGCAGTACTTC
CDR3aa: CASSREGTAYEQYF
v_gene: TRBV7-9
d_gene: TRBD1
j_gene: TRBJ2-7
abundance: many

CDR3nt: TGTGCCAGCAGCACAGCCGGGACTAGCTTCCACGAGCAGTACTTC
CDR3aa: CASSTAGTSFHEQYF
v_gene: TRBV28
d_gene: TRBD2
j_gene: TRBJ2-7
abundance: few

CDR3nt: TGTGCCAGCAGTAAAATAGGAGGGACAAGCTCCTACGAGCAGTACTTC
CDR3aa: CASSKIGGTSSYEQYF
v_gene: TRBV6-6
d_gene: -
j_gene: TRBJ2-7
abundance: few

CDR3nt: TGTGCCAGCAGCTATAACCCAGCAGGGGGTACCTATGGCTACACCTTC
CDR3aa: CASSYNPAGGTYGYTF
v_gene: TRBV7-9
d_gene: TRBD1
j_gene: TRBJ1-2
abundance: -

CDR3nt: TGTGCCAGCACTGACAGTTTTCAAGAGACCCAGTACTTC
CDR3aa: CASTDSFQETQYF
v_gene: TRBV6-6
d_gene: -
j_gene: TRBJ2-5
abundance: many

CDR3nt: TGCGCCAGCAGCTTCTTGACTAGCGGGGCCTACGAGCAGTACTTC
CDR3aa: CASSFLTSGAYEQYF
v_gene: TRBV5-1
d_gene: TRBD2
j_gene: TRBJ2-7
abundance: many

CDR3nt: TGTGCCAGCAGCCATCTCCGGACCACAACTAATGAAAAACTGTTTTTT
CDR3aa: CASSHLRTTTNEKLFF
v_gene: TRBV14
d_gene: -
j_gene: TRBJ1-4
abundance: many

CDR3nt: TGTGCCACAGGGAGACAGGGGAATCAGCCCCAGCATTTT
CDR3aa: CATGRQGNQPQHF
v_gene: TRBV28
d_gene: TRBD1
j_gene: TRBJ1-5
abundance: many

CDR3nt: TGTGCCAGCAGCTTAAGAAATAGCTTGAACACCGGGGAGCTGTTTTTT
CDR3aa: CASSLRNSLNTGELFF
v_gene: TRBV7-9
d_gene: -
j_gene: TRBJ2-2
abundance: many

CDR3nt: TGTGCCAGCAGCCAAATCACAGATACGCAGTATTTT
CDR3aa: CASSQITDTQYF
v_gene: TRBV13
d_gene: -
j_gene: TRBJ2-3
abundance: many

CDR3nt: TGTGCCAGCAGCCAGGAAAAGTGGACCCAGTACTTC
CDR3aa: CASSQEKWTQYF
v_gene: TRBV11-1
d_gene: -
j_gene: TRBJ2-5
abundance: many

CDR3nt: TGTGCCAGCAGCTTAGCGTCACCCCGGGAGACCCAGTACTTC
CDR3aa: CASSLASPRETQYF
v_gene: TRBV7-2
d_gene: -
j_gene: TRBJ2-5
abundance: many

CDR3nt: TGTGCCAGCAGTTACTCATCCACTAGCGGGGGAGTATATGTCGGTGAGCAGTTCTTC
CDR3aa: CASSYSSTSGGVYVGEQFF
v_gene: TRBV6-2/TRBV6-3
d_gene: TRBD2
j_gene: TRBJ2-1
abundance: many

CDR3nt: TGTGCCAGCAGTTACAACGGAAGACCCTACGAGCAGTACTTC
CDR3aa: CASSYNGRPYEQYF
v_gene: TRBV6-6
d_gene: -
j_gene: TRBJ2-7
abundance: many